The TCR beta chain under discussion was sequenced for a study of T cell responses to AZD1222 COVID-19 vaccine. This CDR3 has 13 residues. J lost 3 bases, V lost 4 bases, and 2 bases had no gene match. Looked up from germline, CDR1 is KGHSH and CDR2 is LQKENI. About this clone: The sample holds other DNA sequences that translate to the same CDR3.

Sequenced by immunoSEQ multiplex PCR; TCRdb stores in-frame clones only, minus some. The sample consists of 150,000 to 200,000 clones, 85% to 95% of them appearing once. The sequence came from an adult who received the MenACWY meningococcal vaccine as a control. The chain carries TRBV18 and TRBJ1-2; 7 nucleotides agree with TRBD1. This sample comprised peripheral blood, obtained 28 days after the second dose of the MenACWY control vaccine. The CDR3 sequence: CASSLGTDYGYTF. The CDR3 DNA sequence: TGTGCCAGCTCACTGGGGACAGACTATGGCTACACCTTC.